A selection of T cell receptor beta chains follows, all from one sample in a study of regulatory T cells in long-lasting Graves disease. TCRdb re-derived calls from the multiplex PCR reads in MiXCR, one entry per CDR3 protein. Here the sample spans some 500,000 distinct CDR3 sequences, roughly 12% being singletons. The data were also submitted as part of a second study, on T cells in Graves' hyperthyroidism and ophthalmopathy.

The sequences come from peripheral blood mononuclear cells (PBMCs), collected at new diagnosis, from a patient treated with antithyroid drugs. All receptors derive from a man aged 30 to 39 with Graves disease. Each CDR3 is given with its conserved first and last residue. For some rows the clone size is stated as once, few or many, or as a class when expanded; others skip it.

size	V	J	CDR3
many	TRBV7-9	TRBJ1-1	CASSFGLGSRDTEAFF
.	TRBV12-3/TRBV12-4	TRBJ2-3	CTSSVGLVTSTDTQYF
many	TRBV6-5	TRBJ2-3	CASSYSDIGGGPDTDTQYF
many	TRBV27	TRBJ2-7	CASRFMGGQHLDEQYF
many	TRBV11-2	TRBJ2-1	CASSLELWVTPYNEQFF
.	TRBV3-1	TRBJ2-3	CASSPLTSRTDTQYF
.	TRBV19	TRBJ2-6	CASSIEGGSGANVLTF
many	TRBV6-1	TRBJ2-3	CASSPAAGLRTDTQYF
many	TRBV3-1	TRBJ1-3	CASSRDSGNTIYF
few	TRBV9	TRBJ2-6	CASSPRGGSGANVLTF
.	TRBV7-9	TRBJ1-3	CASSLAGTTGNTIYF
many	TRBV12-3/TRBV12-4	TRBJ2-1	CASSYGTSDEQFF
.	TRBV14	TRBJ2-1	CASSQPQGLEWDNEQFF
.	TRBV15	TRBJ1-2	CATRPTGGSNYTF
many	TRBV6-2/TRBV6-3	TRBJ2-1	CASSYGGEQFF